This T cell receptor (beta chain) was identified in a study of a mutant IDH1 vaccine in newly diagnosed glioma. Background on the study: Across weeks 1, 3, 5, 7, 11, 15, 19 and 23, patients received a vaccination each time, eight in all. Vaccines began 4-6 weeks after radiotherapy alone, or with temozolomide cycles. There were roughly 62% males and roughly 40% females among treated patients, whose mean age was approximately 41 years.

Sequencing used immunoSEQ multiplex PCR; TCRdb keeps in-frame clones, though not all of them. The data hold approximately 76,000 clones, with roughly 90% observed a single time. Time point noted: week 5, during vaccination. Vaccinated patients received 300 ug of mutant IDH1 20-mer peptide per dose, with topical imiquimod. Donors had new WHO grade 3 or 4 IDH1-mutant, ATRX-lost astrocytomas. The table lists this clone with a few counts. Its antigen is as yet unknown. V lost 1 base to trimming and J lost 5 bases, with 8 bases between them. CDR3 length: 13 amino acids. Germline V gene lookup returns CDR1 LGHNA and CDR2 YNFKEQ.

V gene TRBV4-2 combines with J gene TRBJ1-1, with D tentatively TRBD1 (6 bases). This clonotype was sampled from a woman aged 50 to 60 with glioma. This specimen consisted of PBMCs, obtained from a glioma patient whose treatment included an IDH1 peptide vaccine. The CDR3 here is CASSQVQGTEAFF. The CDR3 coding sequence is TGTGCCAGCAGCCAAGTCCAGGGGACTGAAGCTTTCTTT.